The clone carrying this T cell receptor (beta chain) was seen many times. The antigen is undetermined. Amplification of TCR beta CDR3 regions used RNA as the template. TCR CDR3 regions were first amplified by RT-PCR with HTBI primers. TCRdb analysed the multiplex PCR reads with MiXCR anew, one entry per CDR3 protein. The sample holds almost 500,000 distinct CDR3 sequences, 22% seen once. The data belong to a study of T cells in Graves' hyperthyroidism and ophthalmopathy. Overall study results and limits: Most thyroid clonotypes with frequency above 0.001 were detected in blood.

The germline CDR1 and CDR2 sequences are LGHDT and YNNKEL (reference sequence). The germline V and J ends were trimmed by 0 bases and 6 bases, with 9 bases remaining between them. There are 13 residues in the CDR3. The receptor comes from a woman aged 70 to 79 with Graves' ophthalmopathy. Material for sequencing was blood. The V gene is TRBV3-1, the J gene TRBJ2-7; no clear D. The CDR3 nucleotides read TGTGCCAGCAGCCAAGAGGCAGGTACCGAGCAGTACTTC. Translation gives CASSQEAGTEQYF.